This TCR beta chain was captured in a study of blood T cell repertoires in COVID-19. Study-wide context: The samples span acute and convalescent COVID-19 from the United States, Italy and Spain. In each case, the material was cDNA or gDNA derived from T cells, B-cell-depleted T cells, or PBMCs.

Sequenced by immunoSEQ multiplex PCR; TCRdb stores in-frame clones only, minus some. The table includes tens of thousands of clones, around 80% detected once. The clonotype originates from a woman aged 80 or older with active or convalescent COVID-19. Sequencing used peripheral blood.

In nucleotides, the CDR3 is TGTGCCAGTAGAATGACTCTCCGCCGGGGGTCCAATGAGCAGTTCTTC. Its protein is CASRMTLRRGSNEQFF. The chain carries TRBV19 and TRBJ2-1; D possibly corresponds to TRBD2 (6 bases). The germline V gene encodes CDR1 LNHDA and CDR2 SQIVND (reference sequence). The CDR3 runs to 16 residues. V was clipped by 6 bases and J by 6 bases, with 21 bases between them.